The clone carrying this TCR beta chain was detected only a few times. These data are taken from a study of blood T cell repertoires in COVID-19. On the study more broadly: The United States, Italy and Spain were the sources of the acute and convalescent COVID-19 samples. T cells, B-cell-depleted T cells, or PBMCs supplied cDNA or gDNA.

J gave up 3 bases and V 3 bases, and 3 bases lay outside the gene matches. The length of the CDR3 is 15 residues. Per germline, CDR1 SGDLS and CDR2 YYNGEE. As originally analysed: Researchers report that nucleated cell counts were estimated from reference gene primer amplification. The protocol was immunoSEQ multiplex PCR, while the TCRdb copy is restricted to in-frame clones and leaves out a portion. V and J calls and clone size are those listed in that table; D and trimming were worked out from the DNA. In the table there are around 9,800 clones, nearly 90% of which are singletons. The source is a young man with active or convalescent COVID-19. Sample: peripheral blood. The chain links TRBV9 to TRBJ2-1; TRBD2 aligns across 10 bases. In DNA form, the CDR3 reads TGTGCCAGCAGCGAGAGGACTAGCGGCTACAATGAGCAGTTCTTC. Translation: CASSERTSGYNEQFF.